This T cell receptor (beta chain) was sequenced in a study of blood T cell repertoires in COVID-19. J lost 11 bases, V lost 5 bases, and 4 bases had no gene match. The CDR3 sequence is 12 residues long. CDR1 is LNHDA, CDR2 SQIVND, per germline (reference sequence). Libraries were prepared by immunoSEQ multiplex PCR; TCRdb keeps only in-frame clonotypes and omits some of them. The data show about 120,000 clones, 86% seen once. Sequenced material: peripheral blood. This TCR was sampled from a man between 35 and 55 years old with acute or convalescent COVID-19. J is TRBJ1-1 and V is TRBV19; TRBD1 matches at 11 bases. CDR3 in amino acids: CASSPGQGAAFF. The CDR3 nucleotides are TGTGCCAGTAGTCCCGGACAGGGGGCGGCTTTCTTT.